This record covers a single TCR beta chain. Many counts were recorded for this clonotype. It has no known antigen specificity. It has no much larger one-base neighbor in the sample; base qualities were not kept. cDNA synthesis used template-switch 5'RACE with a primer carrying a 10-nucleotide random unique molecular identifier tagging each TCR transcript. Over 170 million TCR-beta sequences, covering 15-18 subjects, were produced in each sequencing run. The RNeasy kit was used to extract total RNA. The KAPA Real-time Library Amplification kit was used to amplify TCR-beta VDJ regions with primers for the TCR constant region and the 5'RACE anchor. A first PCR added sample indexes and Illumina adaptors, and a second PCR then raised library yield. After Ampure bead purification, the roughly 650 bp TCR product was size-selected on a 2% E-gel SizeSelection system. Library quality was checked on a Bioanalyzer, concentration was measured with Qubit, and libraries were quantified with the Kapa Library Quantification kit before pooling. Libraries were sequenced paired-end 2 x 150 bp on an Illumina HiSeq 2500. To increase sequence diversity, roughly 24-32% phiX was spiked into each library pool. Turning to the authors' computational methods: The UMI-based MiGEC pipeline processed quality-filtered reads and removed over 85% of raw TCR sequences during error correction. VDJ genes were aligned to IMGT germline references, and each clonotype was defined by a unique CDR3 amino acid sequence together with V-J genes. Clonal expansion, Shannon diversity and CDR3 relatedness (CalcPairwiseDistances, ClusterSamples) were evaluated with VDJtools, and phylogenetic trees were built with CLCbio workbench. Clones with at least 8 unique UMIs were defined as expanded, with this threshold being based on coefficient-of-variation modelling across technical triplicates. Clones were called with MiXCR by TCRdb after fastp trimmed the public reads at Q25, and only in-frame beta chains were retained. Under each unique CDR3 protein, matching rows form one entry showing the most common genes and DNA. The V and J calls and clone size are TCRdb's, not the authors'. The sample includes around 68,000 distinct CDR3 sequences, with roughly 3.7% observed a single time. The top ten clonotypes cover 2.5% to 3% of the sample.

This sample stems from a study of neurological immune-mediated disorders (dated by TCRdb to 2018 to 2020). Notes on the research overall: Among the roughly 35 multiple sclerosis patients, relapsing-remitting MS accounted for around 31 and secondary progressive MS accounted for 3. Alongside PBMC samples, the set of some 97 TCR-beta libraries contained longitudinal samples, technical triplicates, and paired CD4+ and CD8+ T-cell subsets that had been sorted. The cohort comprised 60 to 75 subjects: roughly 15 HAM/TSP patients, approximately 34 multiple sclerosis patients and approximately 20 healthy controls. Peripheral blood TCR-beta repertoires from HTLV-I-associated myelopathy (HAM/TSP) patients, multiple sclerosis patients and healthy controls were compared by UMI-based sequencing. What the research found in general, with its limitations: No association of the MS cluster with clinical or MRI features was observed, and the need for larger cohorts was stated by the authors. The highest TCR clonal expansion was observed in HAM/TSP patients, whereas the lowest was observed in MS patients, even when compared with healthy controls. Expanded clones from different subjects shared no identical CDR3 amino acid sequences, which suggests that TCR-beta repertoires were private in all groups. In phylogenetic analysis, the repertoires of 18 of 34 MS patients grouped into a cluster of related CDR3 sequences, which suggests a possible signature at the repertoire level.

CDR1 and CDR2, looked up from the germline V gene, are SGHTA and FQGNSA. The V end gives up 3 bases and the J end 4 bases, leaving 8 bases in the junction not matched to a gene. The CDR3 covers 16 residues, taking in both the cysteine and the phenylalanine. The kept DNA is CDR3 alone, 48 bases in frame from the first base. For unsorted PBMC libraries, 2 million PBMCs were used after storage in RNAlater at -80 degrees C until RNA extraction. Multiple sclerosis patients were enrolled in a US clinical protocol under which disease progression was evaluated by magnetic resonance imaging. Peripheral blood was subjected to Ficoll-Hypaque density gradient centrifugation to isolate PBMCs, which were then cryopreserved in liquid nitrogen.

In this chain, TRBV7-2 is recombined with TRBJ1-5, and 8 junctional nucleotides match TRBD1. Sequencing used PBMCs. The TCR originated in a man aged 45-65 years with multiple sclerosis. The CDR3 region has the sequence CASSFISGGVNQPQHF. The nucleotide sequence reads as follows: TGTGCCAGCAGCTTTATATCAGGGGGCGTGAATCAGCCCCAGCATTTT.